Described below is a single T cell receptor (beta chain) sequence and its context. Its specificity is unknown. TCRdb itself ran the RT-PCR reads through MiXCR, one entry per CDR3 protein. The sample yields around 320,000 distinct CDR3 sequences, around 22% seen once. The sample is drawn from a study of response to subunit inactivated influenza vaccine. Study-wide results and limits: Authors suggested few new T cells are recruited by each seasonal influenza vaccination.

Germline values: CDR1 MNHEY, CDR2 SMNVEV (reference sequence). This CDR3 contains 13 residues. V was cut by 6 bases and J by 6 bases, with 15 bases left in between. The starting material was PBMCs from blood, obtained roughly 20 months after vaccination. The sequence was obtained from a man between 50 and 75 years old who received an inactivated influenza vaccine. The rearrangement joins TRBV27 to TRBJ2-7; D unclear. CDR3 protein: CASRPTRTAEQYF. The CDR3, as DNA: TGTGCCAGCAGACCGACTCGCACGGCCGAGCAGTACTTC.